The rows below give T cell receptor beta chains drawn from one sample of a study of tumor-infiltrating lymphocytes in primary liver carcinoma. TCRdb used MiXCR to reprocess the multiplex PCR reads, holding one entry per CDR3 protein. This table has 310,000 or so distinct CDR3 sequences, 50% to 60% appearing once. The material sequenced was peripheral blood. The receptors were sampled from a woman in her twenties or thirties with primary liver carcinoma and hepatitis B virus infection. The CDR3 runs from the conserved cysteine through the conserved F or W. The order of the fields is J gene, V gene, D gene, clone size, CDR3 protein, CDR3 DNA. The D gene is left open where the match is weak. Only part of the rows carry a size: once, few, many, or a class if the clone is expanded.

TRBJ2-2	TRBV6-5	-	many	CASSQSAGELFF	TGTGCCAGCAGTCAATCGGCCGGGGAGCTGTTTTTT
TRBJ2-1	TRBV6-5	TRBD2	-	CASSRPRTSGSHHNEQFF	TGTGCCAGCAGTCGGCCCCGGACTAGCGGGAGCCATCACAATGAGCAGTTCTTC
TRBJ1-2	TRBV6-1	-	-	CASSEAPFSRSVGGYTF	TGTGCCAGCAGTGAAGCGCCGTTCTCAAGGAGTGTTGGTGGCTACACCTTC
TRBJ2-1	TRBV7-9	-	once	CASSLSRDLGGNEQFF	TGTGCCAGCAGCTTATCACGGGATTTGGGGGGCAATGAGCAGTTCTTC
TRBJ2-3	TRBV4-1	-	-	CASSSQPVGSADTQFF	TGCGCCAGCAGCTCCCAACCGGTGGGCTCGGCAGATACGCAGTTTTTT
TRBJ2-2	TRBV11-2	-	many	CASSLEYTGGSTGELFF	TGTGCCAGCAGCTTAGAATATACGGGGGGCAGCACCGGGGAGCTGTTTTTT
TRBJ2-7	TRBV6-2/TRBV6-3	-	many	CASSYVAAYEQYF	TGTGCCAGCAGTTACGTGGCAGCCTACGAGCAGTACTTC
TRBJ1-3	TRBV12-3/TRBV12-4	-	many	CASSRDRSGNTIYF	TGTGCCAGCAGTCGCGACAGGTCTGGAAACACCATATATTTT
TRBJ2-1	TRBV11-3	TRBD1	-	CTSRDRGGEQLF	TGTACCAGCAGGGACAGGGGAGGGGAGCAGCTCTTC
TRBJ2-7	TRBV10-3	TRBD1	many	CATGGGTGSHEQYF	TGTGCCACCGGAGGGGGGACAGGGTCTCACGAGCAGTACTTC
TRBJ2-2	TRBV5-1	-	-	CASSFDIPNTGELFF	TGCGCCAGCAGCTTTGACATACCGAACACCGGGGAGCTGTTTTTT
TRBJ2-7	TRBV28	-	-	CASSPNGDYEQYF	TGTGCCAGCAGTCCCAACGGGGACTACGAGCAGTACTTC
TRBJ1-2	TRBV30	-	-	CAWTLQMGHYF	TGTGCCTGGACGTTACAGATGGGCCATTACTTC
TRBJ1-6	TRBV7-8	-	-	CASSPGNRQSVYF	TGTGCCAGCAGCCCTGGGAATAGGCAGTCAGTCTATTTT
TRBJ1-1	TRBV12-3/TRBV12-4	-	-	CASSFLRENTEASF	TGTGCCAGCAGTTTCCTCAGGGAGAACACTGAAGCTTCCTTT
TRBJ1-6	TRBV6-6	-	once	CAISYSGLNSPLHF	TGTGCTATCAGTTACTCGGGACTCAATTCACCCCTCCACTTT
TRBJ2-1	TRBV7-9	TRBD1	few	CASSQQGWTYNEQFF	TGTGCCAGCAGCCAACAGGGGTGGACCTACAATGAGCAGTTCTTC
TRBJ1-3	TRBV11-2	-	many	CASSLAGAQGGNTIYF	TGTGCCAGCAGCTTAGCGGGAGCTCAAGGGGGAAACACCATATATTTT
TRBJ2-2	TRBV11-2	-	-	CARRRQGGTGELFF	TGTGCCAGAAGACGTCAGGGGGGGACCGGGGAGCTGTTTTTT
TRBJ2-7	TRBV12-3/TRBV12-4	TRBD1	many	CASSYGTGFYEQYF	TGTGCCAGCAGTTACGGGACAGGGTTTTACGAGCAGTACTTC
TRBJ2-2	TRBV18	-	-	CASSPPSTAGELFF	TGTGCCAGCTCACCGCCGTCAACCGCCGGGGAGCTGTTTTTT
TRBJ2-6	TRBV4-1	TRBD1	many	CASSQPTGRSTAGANVLTF	TGCGCCAGCAGCCAACCGACAGGGCGGTCAACCGCTGGGGCCAACGTCCTGACTTTC
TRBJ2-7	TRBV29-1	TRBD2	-	CSVSSGSRSYEEYF	TGCAGCGTGAGCAGCGGGAGCCGTTCCTACGAGGAATACTTC
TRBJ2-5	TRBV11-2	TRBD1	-	CANSLGCGTGVQETQYF	TGTGCCAACAGCTTAGGGTGCGGGACAGGAGTACAAGAGACCCAGTACTTC
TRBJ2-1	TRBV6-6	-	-	CASSTLKGQGYNEQFF	TGTGCCAGCAGTACTCTCAAGGGGCAGGGATACAATGAGCAGTTCTTC
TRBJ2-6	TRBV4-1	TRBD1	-	CASSRGQGNSGANVLIF	TGCGCCAGCAGCCGGGGACAGGGAAACTCTGGGGCCAACGTCCTGATCTTC
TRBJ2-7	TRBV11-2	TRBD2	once	CASRRGEGSTYEQNF	TGTGCCAGCAGACGGGGGGAGGGATCAACCTACGAGCAGAACTTC
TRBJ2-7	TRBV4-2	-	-	CASSQTPDLAYERYF	TGTGCCAGCAGCCAGACCCCTGACCTAGCCTACGAGCGGTACTTC
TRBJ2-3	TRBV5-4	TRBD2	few	CASRNSLAGATDTQYF	TGTGCCAGCAGGAACTCACTAGCGGGGGCCACAGATACGCAGTATTTT
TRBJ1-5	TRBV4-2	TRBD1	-	CASSQGDSSNQPQHF	TGTGCCAGCAGCCAAGGGGACAGCTCTAATCAGCCCCAGCATTTT
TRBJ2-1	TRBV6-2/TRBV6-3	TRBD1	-	CASRAGGVNEQLF	TGTGCCAGCAGGGCAGGGGGCGTCAATGAGCAGCTCTTC
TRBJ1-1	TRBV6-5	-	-	CASSYKAGIEAFF	TGTGCCAGCAGTTACAAGGCGGGGATTGAAGCTTTCTTT
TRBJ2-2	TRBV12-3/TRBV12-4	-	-	CVSSSGNTGELFF	TGTGTCAGCAGCTCAGGCAACACCGGGGAGCTGTTTTTT
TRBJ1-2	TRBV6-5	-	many	CASSYGPPAYGYTF	TGTGCCAGCAGTTACGGACCTCCCGCTTATGGCTACACCTTC
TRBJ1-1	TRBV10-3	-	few	CAISSLNTEAFF	TGTGCCATCAGTTCCCTGAACACTGAAGCTTTCTTT
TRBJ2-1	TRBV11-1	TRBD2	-	CASSFLVGDYEQFF	TGTGCCAGCAGCTTTCTAGTGGGGGACTACGAGCAGTTCTTC
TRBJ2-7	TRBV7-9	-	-	CASSPDLEQYF	TGTGCCAGCAGTCCCGATCTGGAGCAGTACTTC
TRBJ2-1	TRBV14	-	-	CASSLGGPSYNEQFF	TGTGCCAGCAGCCTCGGAGGACCCTCCTACAATGAGCAGTTCTTC